This TCR beta chain was captured in a study of vaccination and CD4 T cells after COVID-19. Study-level information: A median of approximately 72 days (range 14 to 241) separated dose two from the taking of post-vaccine samples.

Concerning this clonotype itself: Its specificity is not known.

Stated treatment: roughly 10-day PBMC culture with coronavirus spike peptide pools or control peptides (ViraFEST assay). Researchers collected the unexposed donor's CD4+ T cells before the COVID-19 pandemic (2011-2018). Once peptide pools had expanded antigen-specific T cells, ViraFEST sequenced TCRs. The Oncomine TCR Beta short-read assay was what sequenced the DNA obtained from cultured CD4+ T cells. The source of extracted genomic DNA was cultured CD4+ T cells. TCRdb reprocessed the PCR reads with MiXCR, giving one entry per CDR3 protein. The sample includes 6,500 to 8,000 distinct CDR3 sequences, roughly 37% of them seen just once. The ends were cut back, 7 bases at V and 0 bases at J, with 6 bases in the middle. The V gene's germline CDR1 is MNHNS and CDR2 SASEGT. The CDR3 loop spans 12 amino acids.

This TCR came from a human donor in good health. Sequenced input: CD4+ T cells from blood, cultured in vitro. This chain joins TRBV6-1 and TRBJ1-2, with D maybe TRBD1 (6 bases). The CDR3 region has the DNA TGTGCCAGCAAGGGGGCTAACTATGGCTACACCTTC. As protein: CASKGANYGYTF.